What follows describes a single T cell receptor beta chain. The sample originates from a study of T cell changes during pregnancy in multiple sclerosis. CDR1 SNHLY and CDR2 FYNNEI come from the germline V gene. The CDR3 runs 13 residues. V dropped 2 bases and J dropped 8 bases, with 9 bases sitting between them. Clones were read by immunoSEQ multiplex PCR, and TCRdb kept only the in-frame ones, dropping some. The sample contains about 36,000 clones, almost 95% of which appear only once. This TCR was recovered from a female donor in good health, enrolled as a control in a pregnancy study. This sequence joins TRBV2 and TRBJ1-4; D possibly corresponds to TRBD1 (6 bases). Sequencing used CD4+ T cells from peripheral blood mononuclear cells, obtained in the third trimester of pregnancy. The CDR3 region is CASSERRGEKLFF. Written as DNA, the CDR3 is TGTGCCAGCAGTGAACGAAGGGGGGAAAAACTGTTTTTT.